The 5 T cell receptor beta chains presented below share a single source sample, sequenced in a study of human T cells and chemical hapten exposure. From whole blood left unfractionated, total RNA was extracted. TCRdb used MiXCR to reprocess the 5' RACE reads, holding one entry per CDR3 protein. This sample yields 100,000 to 120,000 distinct CDR3 sequences, of which 15% to 20% are seen a single time; 2.5% to 3.5% belongs to the top ten. These receptors were taken from a human donor in good health.

This clonotype was seen only a few times. This chain joins TRBV6-5 and TRBJ2-7; no definite D call. Germline-derived CDR1 and CDR2 are MNHEY and SVGAGI. This CDR3 spans 17 amino acids. V gave up 6 bases and J gave up 0 bases, with 21 bases separating them. CDR3 loop: CASSSTRSATNSYEQYF. The CDR3 DNA is TGTGCCAGCAGCTCTACGCGAAGCGCGACAAACTCCTACGAGCAGTACTTC.

The J gene is TRBJ1-1, the V gene TRBV2; a weak D match, TRBD1 (5 bases). Per germline, CDR1 SNHLY and CDR2 FYNNEI. V was trimmed by 8 bases and J by 1 base, leaving 11 bases between them. The CDR3 sequence is 13 residues long. As DNA, the CDR3 is TGTGCCAGCTCCGCAGGGCGGAACACTGAAGCTTTCTTT. Translation: CASSAGRNTEAFF.

The rearrangement uses TRBV6-1 and TRBJ1-2; D remains ambiguous. CDR3 length: 14 amino acids. V lost 2 bases, J lost 4 bases, and 11 bases lay in between. Germline loops: CDR1 MNHNS, CDR2 SASEGT. CDR3 loop: CASSETTRGYGYTF. CDR3 DNA sequence: TGTGCCAGCAGTGAAACAACCCGCGGCTATGGCTACACCTTC.

Only a few counts were recorded for this clonotype. J is TRBJ2-7 and V is TRBV28; tentative D call: TRBD2 (5 bases). The V gene lost 7 bases and the J gene lost 1 base, with 11 bases spanning the gap. This CDR3 is built from 13 residues. From germline, CDR1 is MDHEN and CDR2 SYDVKM. This CDR3 reads CASTLPGSYEQYF. The DNA of the CDR3 is TGTGCCAGCACTCTTCCGGGATCCTACGAGCAGTACTTC.

This clonotype was observed a handful of times. The rearrangement uses TRBV11-2 and TRBJ2-7; D call uncertain. This CDR3 comprises 13 residues. V was cut by 2 bases and J by 0 bases, with 5 bases left in between. Germline V gene lookup returns CDR1 SGHAT and CDR2 FQNNGV. CDR3 loop: CASSLTSSYEQYF. The CDR3 region has the DNA TGTGCCAGCAGCTTAACAAGCTCCTACGAGCAGTACTTC.